In its sample, the clone carrying this T cell receptor beta chain was seen many times. Antigen specificity is unknown. Trimming pared 3 bases from V and 10 bases from J, leaving 10 bases between. This CDR3 is 13 amino acids long. CDR1 is KGHSH, CDR2 LQKENI, per germline. 5'RACE template switching produced TCR cDNA carrying a universal primer site and UMIs. One entry per CDR3 protein, called by TCRdb with MiXCR from the 5' RACE reads. The repertoire holds a few hundred thousand distinct CDR3 sequences, with 3.6% as singletons. The sample comes from a study of T cells after yellow fever vaccination. General study results and limits: Abundant clonotypes from the bulk population could have been carried over as contaminants into FACS-sorted repertoires. There was a small share of clonotypes that showed up in both the CD4 and CD8 compartments.

The chain links TRBV18 to TRBJ1-6; D is uncertain. Sequences were derived from PBMCs, sampled 15 days after the yellow fever booster vaccination. This receptor was taken from a man younger than 35 who received the YFV17D yellow fever vaccine. The CDR3 loop reads CASSPELSSPLHF. CDR3 DNA sequence: TGTGCCAGCTCACCGGAGTTAAGCTCACCCCTCCACTTT. The full variable domain, its missing parts supplied by reference TRBV18 and TRBJ1-6, is NAGVMQNPRHLVRRRGQEARLRCSPMKGHSHVYWYRQLPEEGLKFMVYLQKENIIDESGMPKERFSAEFPKEGPSILRIQQVVRGDSAAYFCASSPELSSPLHFGNGTRLTVT.